What follows are 13 T cell receptor beta chains derived from one specimen sequenced in a study of CD8+CD57+ T cells in acquired aplastic anemia. CDR3 and TCR beta VDJ profiling relied on genomic DNA as the template. TCRdb ran MiXCR on the reads and lists one entry per CDR3 protein. Here the sample spans about 190,000 distinct CDR3 sequences, over 60% being singletons. Material: sorted CD4+, CD8+, or CD8+CD57+ T cells (not recorded which) from PBMCs. Source of these receptors: a human donor with severe aplastic anemia or a healthy control (not recorded which).

This clonotype was counted once. The rearrangement joins TRBV4-2 to TRBJ2-7; D is perhaps TRBD1 or TRBD2 (5 bases each). The CDR3 sequence is 11 residues long. Per germline, CDR1 LGHNA and CDR2 YNFKEQ. Trimming removed 1 base at V and 12 bases at J, with 10 bases between. The CDR3 sequence is CASSQGGTTYF. As DNA, the CDR3 is TGTGCCAGCAGCCAAGGGGGGACGACGTACTTC.

The chain links TRBV15 to TRBJ1-3; TRBD1 is a possible D gene (6 bases). The V end was cut by 0 bases, the J end by 4 bases, with 10 bases between. This CDR3 spans 15 amino acids. Germline assignment: CDR1 LNHNV and CDR2 YYDKDF (reference sequence). The CDR3 spells CATSRDRGRGNTIYF. Written as DNA, the CDR3 is TGTGCCACCAGCAGAGATCGGGGGCGCGGAAACACCATATATTTT. The variable domain in full, with the rest retrieved from reference TRBV15 and TRBJ1-3, is DAMVIQNPRYQVTQFGKPVTLSCSQTLNHNVMYWYQQKSSQAPKLLFHYYDKDFNNEADTPDNFQSRRPNTSFCFLDIRSPGLGDTAMYLCATSRDRGRGNTIYFGEGSWLTVV.

A single count supports this clonotype. The V and J genes are TRBV11-2 and TRBJ2-7; 7 nucleotides line up with TRBD1. The CDR3 extends over 13 amino acids. Looked up from germline, CDR1 is SGHAT and CDR2 is FQNNGV. V lost 4 bases and J lost 6; bases outside the gene matches: 6. The CDR3 DNA reads as TGTGCCAGCAGCTCAACAGGGGCCGGCGAGCAGTACTTC. Protein product: CASSSTGAGEQYF.

J is TRBJ2-3 and V is TRBV7-9; TRBD1 matches at 7 bases. CDR1 and CDR2 (germline): SEHNR, FQNEAQ (reference sequence). J was trimmed by 2 bases and V by 4 bases; bases with no gene match: 6. This CDR3 contains 15 residues. The CDR3 loop reads CASSSTGAPTDTQYF. DNA of the CDR3: TGTGCCAGCAGCTCTACAGGGGCCCCCACAGATACGCAGTATTTT.

Turning to this clonotype: A much larger clone lies one base from this, so it may be a read error. This chain's CDR3 is CASSSQGNEQYF. The CDR3 nucleotides read TGTGCCAGCAGTTCACAGGGCAACGAGCAGTACTTC. The rearrangement uses TRBV7-9 and TRBJ2-7; weak D call: TRBD1 (6 bases). CDR1 and CDR2 (germline): SEHNR, FQNEAQ (reference sequence). CDR3 length: 12 residues. V shed 6 bases and J shed 5 bases, with 11 bases lying between them.

This clonotype was seen ten or more times. The genes are TRBV7-3 and TRBJ1-1; no clear D gene. The CDR3 contains 13 residues. V lost 1 base to trimming and J lost 7 bases, with 10 bases between them. CDR1 SGHTA and CDR2 FQGTGA come from the germline V gene. This CDR3 reads CASSLMGPNEAFF. The CDR3 region has the DNA TGTGCCAGCAGCTTAATGGGCCCGAATGAAGCTTTCTTT. The variable domain in full, completed from reference TRBV7-3 and TRBJ1-1, reads GAGVSQTPSNKVTEKGKYVELRCDPISGHTALYWYRQSLGQGPEFLIYFQGTGAADDSGLPNDRFFAVRPEGSVSTLKIQRTERGDSAVYLCASSLMGPNEAFFGQGTRLTVV.

V is TRBV6-5 and J is TRBJ1-5; no reliable D call. Trimming shortened V by 4 bases and J by 3 bases, and 7 bases separated the two germline ends. The CDR3 has 13 residues. The V gene's germline CDR1 is MNHEY and CDR2 SVGAGI. Here the CDR3 DNA reads TGTGCCAGCAGTTCAGTTATCAATCAGCCCCAGCATTTT. Translation gives CASSSVINQPQHF.

As DNA, the CDR3 is TGTGCCAGCAGCTACCTCGGGCAGGGGAACTACGAGCAGTACTTC. Its protein is CASSYLGQGNYEQYF. This chain joins TRBV7-9 and TRBJ2-7; perhaps TRBD1 as D (6 bases). Trimming took 4 bases from V and 3 from J, leaving 16 bases between them. The germline CDR1 and CDR2 sequences are SEHNR and FQNEAQ (reference sequence). This CDR3 region has 15 residues.

Many counts were recorded for this clonotype. This chain links TRBV20-1 with TRBJ2-7; 9 bases fit TRBD1. This CDR3 is built from 15 residues. Germline-derived CDR1 and CDR2 are DFQATT and SNEGSKA (reference sequence). V trimming: 2 bases; J trimming: 3 bases; junction bases outside the gene matches: 8. CDR3 nucleotide sequence: TGCAGTGCTAGATCCCCCGGGACAGGGAACTACGAGCAGTACTTC. Translation: CSARSPGTGNYEQYF.

The chain employs TRBV10-3 and TRBJ1-6, with 9 bases fitting TRBD1. This CDR3 has 14 residues. V dropped 7 bases and J dropped 7; count of bases not matched to a gene: 5. Germline CDR1 and CDR2: ENHRY and SYGVKD. The CDR3 DNA sequence: TGTGCCATCAAGTCGGGACAGGGAAATTCACCCCTCCACTTT. Protein: CAIKSGQGNSPLHF.

Of note for this clonotype: The conserved final phenylalanine or tryptophan is absent from the CDR3, which likely points to a read error. The DNA is left out, because the CDR3 cannot be placed on it with certainty; the CDR3 is given as TCRdb lists it. The chain carries TRBV11-3 and TRBJ1-1; TRBD1 was called by the table and not checked on the DNA. 13 amino acids form the CDR3, both terminal residues included. Germline CDR1 reads SGHNT; CDR2 reads YENEEA. This chain's CDR3 is CASSAGPGGEAVC.

The V call is TRBV20-1, the J call TRBJ2-7, with D possibly matching TRBD1 (6 bases). CDR3 length: 16 residues. The ends were cut back, 0 bases at V and 2 bases at J, with 17 bases in the middle. Germline CDR1 reads DFQATT; CDR2 reads SNEGSKA (reference sequence). This chain's CDR3 is CSARDRGQWRTYEQYF. As DNA, the CDR3 is TGCAGTGCTAGAGACAGAGGACAGTGGAGAACCTACGAGCAGTACTTC.

The rearrangement links TRBV10-3 to TRBJ2-7; D unclear. V dropped 2 bases and J dropped 4 bases, with 6 bases sitting between them. CDR3 length: 12 amino acids. In germline, CDR1 is ENHRY, CDR2 SYGVKD. The CDR3 DNA is TGTGCCATCAGTGAGATGTCTTACGAGCAGTACTTC. Amino acids: CAISEMSYEQYF.